The subject of this entry is one T cell receptor beta chain. The data derive from a study of blood T cell repertoires in COVID-19. The wider study: COVID-19 samples collected from the United States, Italy and Spain covered acute and convalescent phases. T cells, B-cell-depleted T cells, or PBMCs supplied cDNA or gDNA.

This CDR3 spans 16 amino acids. CDR1 and CDR2 (germline): SEHNR, FQNEAQ (reference sequence). The V end lost 5 bases, the J end lost 14 bases, and 25 bases lay between the germline ends. How the authors handled the data: Using reference gene primer amplification, nucleated cell counts were estimated. Clones were read by immunoSEQ multiplex PCR, and TCRdb kept only the in-frame ones, dropping some. D and trimming were read from the DNA, whereas the V and J calls and clone size are those reported in that table. There are under 250,000 clones in the sample; approximately 82% occur only once, and approximately 10% lies in the top ten.

The sequence was obtained from a man over 45 with active or convalescent COVID-19. The gene calls are TRBV7-9 and TRBJ1-6; no reliable D call. The sample was peripheral blood. The DNA of the CDR3 is TGTGCCAGCAGCGCTGTTCGGGGTAACGGGGAAGGTGCCCTCCACTTT. This encodes CASSAVRGNGEGALHF.